Listed here are 16 T cell receptor beta chains from one sample, sequenced in a study of T cell responses to AZD1222 COVID-19 vaccine. Assay used: immunoSEQ multiplex PCR; TCRdb lists only in-frame clones, some missing. The data show roughly 140,000 clones, with 90% to 95% seen just once and roughly 1.6% held by the top ten. This sample comprised peripheral blood, obtained 28 days after the second AZD1222 dose. The receptors were sampled from an adult who received the AZD1222 COVID-19 vaccine.

The rearrangement joins TRBV28 to TRBJ1-2, with unresolved D. The germline V gene has CDR1 MDHEN and CDR2 SYDVKM. V was clipped by 10 bases and J by 8 bases, with 32 bases between them. This CDR3 is built from 17 residues. The chain's CDR3 is CATGSGPAYLNPSGYTF. CDR3 coding DNA: TGTGCCACCGGATCCGGGCCTGCCTACCTGAACCCGTCCGGCTACACCTTC.

Only one count was recorded for this clone. This chain links TRBV2 with TRBJ1-5, with TRBD1 matching 11 bases. Unmatched junction bases numbered 13, after V lost 8 bases and J lost 4 bases. Germline CDR1 is SNHLY and CDR2 is FYNNEI. The CDR3 consists of 17 residues. CDR3 DNA: TGTGCCAGCTCCGGGGGACAGGGGGTAATGGAAAATCAGCCCCAGCATTTT. This encodes CASSGGQGVMENQPQHF.

The CDR3 here is CASSYRGTGDYGYTF. The CDR3 DNA sequence: TGTGCCAGCAGTTACAGGGGGACAGGGGACTATGGCTACACCTTC. The V gene is TRBV6-2 or TRBV6-3, the J gene TRBJ1-2, with 10 positions matching TRBD1. The V and J ends lost 2 bases and 3 bases, in that order; junction bases with no gene match: 3. Germline CDR1 reads MNHEY; CDR2 reads SVGEGT. The CDR3 is 15 amino acids.

A single count supports this clone. The chain couples TRBV6-5 to TRBJ1-2, with D possibly TRBD1 on 6 matching bases. The CDR3 spans 14 residues. Germline lookup yields CDR1 MNHEY and CDR2 SVGAGI. Trimming pared 2 bases from V and 3 bases from J, leaving 10 bases between. The CDR3 DNA reads as TGTGCCAGCAGTTACGACAGGCTAGACTATGGCTACACCTTC. Translating it yields CASSYDRLDYGYTF.

The V and J genes are TRBV18 and TRBJ2-2, with D maybe TRBD1 (6 bases). Germline loops: CDR1 KGHSH, CDR2 LQKENI. The length of the CDR3 is 13 residues. Trimming stripped 6 bases from V and 4 bases from J, with 9 bases between. The CDR3 spells CASSRTVTGELFF. The CDR3 DNA follows: TGTGCCAGCTCCCGGACAGTCACCGGGGAGCTGTTTTTT.

The rearrangement uses TRBV27 and TRBJ1-1; D is perhaps TRBD1 (6 bases). V dropped 5 bases and J dropped 3 bases, with 10 bases sitting between them. The CDR3 loop spans 13 amino acids. The germline V gene has CDR1 MNHEY and CDR2 SMNVEV (reference sequence). The CDR3 nucleotides read TGTGCCAGCAGTGCCAGGGGTTACACTGAAGCTTTCTTT. Translation gives CASSARGYTEAFF.

The J gene is TRBJ2-7, the V gene TRBV5-6; the match to TRBD1 covers 8 bases. Germline values: CDR1 SGHDT, CDR2 YYEEEE. The V and J ends lost 3 bases and 0 bases, in that order; junction bases with no gene match: 8. This CDR3 contains 16 residues. CDR3 in amino acids: CASSWRTGPSSYEQYF. The CDR3 DNA reads TGTGCCAGCAGCTGGAGGACAGGGCCGAGCTCCTACGAGCAGTACTTC.

V usage is TRBV25-1 and J usage is TRBJ2-7; the match to TRBD2 covers 8 bases. Germline V gene data show CDR1 as MGHDK and CDR2 as SYGVNS. This CDR3 is 15 amino acids long. With V trimmed by 5 bases and J by 7 bases, 13 bases remained unmatched. For the CDR3, the DNA is TGTGCCAGCAGTCAACCGGGGGGGTCCGAGAGGGAGCAGTACTTC. As protein: CASSQPGGSEREQYF.

This chain's CDR3 is CASSQEWGRGGIQYF. CDR3 nucleotide sequence: TGCGCCAGCAGCCAAGAGTGGGGCCGCGGGGGCATTCAGTACTTC. This sequence joins TRBV4-1 and TRBJ2-4; 7 bases fit TRBD2. CDR1 is MGHRA and CDR2 is YSYEKL in the germline V gene. V trimming: 0 bases; J trimming: 9 bases; junction bases outside the gene matches: 8. This CDR3 spans 15 amino acids.

The J gene is TRBJ1-1, the V gene TRBV6-5; 9 bases are a match to TRBD1. This CDR3 is 14 amino acids long. V gave up 5 bases and J gave up 5 bases; unmatched junction bases: 6. Germline V gene lookup returns CDR1 MNHEY and CDR2 SVGAGI. This chain's CDR3 is CASSKGQGRTEAFF. The CDR3 DNA reads as TGTGCCAGCAGTAAGGGACAGGGTCGGACTGAAGCTTTCTTT.

The chain combines TRBV5-3 with TRBJ1-2, with 10 bases that match TRBD1. TRBV5-3 is flagged as an ORF with uncertain function. The CDR3 extends over 11 amino acids. Unmatched junction bases numbered 2, after V lost 4 bases and J lost 11 bases. CDR3 in amino acids: CARSQDRGYTF. The CDR3, as DNA: TGTGCCAGAAGCCAGGACAGGGGGTACACCTTC.

The chain links TRBV24-1 to TRBJ2-1; 10 bases align to TRBD2. CDR1 and CDR2 (germline): KGHDR, SFDVKD. J was trimmed by 4 bases and V by 6 bases; bases with no gene match: 23. The length of the CDR3 is 21 residues. The CDR3, as DNA: TGTGCCACCAGTCTTTCCCGACAGGGAGGTTGGACTAGCGGAGCTTACAATGAGCAGTTCTTC. Translated, it gives CATSLSRQGGWTSGAYNEQFF.

V gene TRBV28 combines with J gene TRBJ1-2; no reliable D call. Per the germline V gene, CDR1 is MDHEN and CDR2 is SYDVKM. The CDR3 extends over 13 amino acids. The V end was cut by 3 bases, the J end by 4 bases, with 9 bases between. The DNA for the CDR3 is TGTGCCAGCAGTTTCGACAAAACCTATGGCTACACCTTC. It specifies CASSFDKTYGYTF.

This chain joins TRBV30 and TRBJ2-2, with D possibly matching TRBD1 (5 bases). CDR3 size: 12 residues. The germline gives CDR1 GTSNPN, CDR2 SVGIG (reference sequence). Trimming removed 5 bases at V and 6 bases at J, with 10 bases between. The CDR3 loop is CAWGRVPGELFF. In nucleotides, the CDR3 is TGTGCCTGGGGCAGGGTCCCCGGGGAGCTGTTTTTT. The entire variable domain, with the rest obtained from reference TRBV30 and TRBJ2-2, is as follows: SQTIHQWPATLVQPVGSPLSLECTVEGTSNPNLYWYRQAAGRGLQLLFYSVGIGQISSEVPQNLSASRPQDRQFILSSKKLLLSDSGFYLCAWGRVPGELFFGEGSRLTVL.

The rearrangement joins TRBV19 to TRBJ1-1; no reliable D call. Trimming shortened V by 3 bases and J by 5 bases, and 13 bases separated the two germline ends. This CDR3 contains 14 residues. CDR1 is LNHDA, CDR2 SQIVND, per germline (reference sequence). This CDR3 is CASSIYSAGTEAFF. CDR3 nucleotides: TGTGCCAGTAGTATTTATTCGGCGGGGACTGAAGCTTTCTTT. Variable domain in full (rest from reference TRBV19 and TRBJ1-1): DGGITQSPKYLFRKEGQNVTLSCEQNLNHDAMYWYRQDPGQGLRLIYYSQIVNDFQKGDIAEGYSVSREKKESFPLTVTSAQKNPTAFYLCASSIYSAGTEAFFGQGTRLTVV.

The chain is built from TRBV6-1 and TRBJ1-5; 10 bases are shared with TRBD1. The V and J ends lost 3 bases and 9 bases, in that order; junction bases with no gene match: 14. The CDR3 has 17 residues. CDR1 MNHNS and CDR2 SASEGT come from the germline V gene. The CDR3 region is CASSDGTGETIRRPQHF. For the CDR3, the DNA is TGTGCCAGCAGTGATGGGACAGGGGAAACTATAAGGCGGCCCCAGCATTTT.